This is a list of T cell receptor beta chains from one sample in a study of CD8 T cells in Susac syndrome. TCRdb re-called the immunoSEQ multiplex PCR reads with MiXCR, one entry per CDR3 protein. Found here are approximately 120,000 distinct CDR3 sequences, 85% to 95% of them singletons; the top ten hold approximately 0.31%. The sample consisted of CD8+ T cells from PBMCs. The receptors stem from a human donor with multiple sclerosis. The CDR3 runs from the conserved cysteine through the conserved F or W. The D gene is left open where the match is weak. Clone sizes are given selectively: once, few, many, or a class where the clone is expanded.

NA,TRBV14,TRBJ2-1,NA,TGTGCCAGCAGCAAAGGGCGGGGGCCCTACAATGAGCAGTTCTTC,CASSKGRGPYNEQFF
once,TRBV7-8,TRBJ2-2,NA,TGTGCCACTCCACAGCGGCTAGAGAACACCGGGGAGCTGTTTTTT,CATPQRLENTGELFF
NA,TRBV15,TRBJ2-3,TRBD2,TGTGCCACCAGCAGGTTGGCGGGAGCGGATACGCAGTATTTT,CATSRLAGADTQYF
once,TRBV30,TRBJ2-1,TRBD2,TGTGCCTGGAGTTACAGCGGGGGGGCTTACGAGCAGTTCTTC,CAWSYSGGAYEQFF
NA,TRBV28,TRBJ2-7,NA,TGTGCCAGCAGTTTATATTCAGAGGGCTCCCACGAGCAGTACTTC,CASSLYSEGSHEQYF
once,TRBV2,TRBJ2-7,TRBD1,TGTGCCAGCGGTCAGGGGGCGGGCGAGCAGTACTTC,CASGQGAGEQYF
NA,TRBV30,TRBJ2-5,NA,TGTGCCTGGAGAGGGGCGTCCCAGTACTTC,CAWRGASQYF
NA,TRBV15,TRBJ2-3,NA,TGTGCCACCAGCAGAGGCAGGGTTGTCACAGATACGCAGTATTTT,CATSRGRVVTDTQYF
NA,TRBV4-1,TRBJ1-6,NA,TGCGCCAGCAGCCAAGATGTCCAGGGGAATTCACCCCTCCACTTT,CASSQDVQGNSPLHF
NA,TRBV19,TRBJ2-1,TRBD2,TGTGCCACTGGGACTAGCCCTTACAATGAGCAGTTCTTC,CATGTSPYNEQFF
NA,TRBV25-1,TRBJ2-5,NA,TGTGCCAGCGGGCCGGCCGGGCAGGAGACCCAGTACTTC,CASGPAGQETQYF
NA,TRBV3-1,TRBJ1-2,NA,TGTGCCAGCAGCCAAGGACCGGGGTCAGCTAACTATGGCTACACCTTC,CASSQGPGSANYGYTF
NA,TRBV15,TRBJ1-6,NA,TGTGCCACCAGCAGAGATCCGGGGCGGGGGAATTCACCCCTCCACTTT,CATSRDPGRGNSPLHF
NA,TRBV18,TRBJ2-1,TRBD2,TGTGCCAGCTCACCCGAGTCCGTGGGCGGCGGGGGCTACAATGAGCAGTTCTTC,CASSPESVGGGGYNEQFF
NA,TRBV15,TRBJ2-2,NA,TGTGCCACCAGCAGAGTACGGCAAAACACCGGGGAGCTGTTTTTT,CATSRVRQNTGELFF